A selection of T cell receptor beta chains follows, all from one sample in a study of blood T cells in healthy people across ages. TCRdb re-derived calls from the 5' RACE reads in MiXCR, one entry per CDR3 protein. The sample has about 930,000 distinct CDR3 sequences, almost 30% seen once. The sample also formed part of further work on T cells of mothers and their children.

The specimen was blood. All receptors come from a woman in her thirties or forties in good health. CDR3s include the opening cysteine and the closing phenylalanine or tryptophan. Each record gives: clone size, D gene, V gene, J gene, CDR3 DNA, CDR3 protein. The D gene is left open where the match is weak. Clone sizes are given selectively: once, few, many, or a class where the clone is expanded.

clone_size: -
d_call: -
v_call: TRBV28
j_call: TRBJ2-2
cdr3_nt: TGTGCCAGCAGTTTTTTCTCAGGGGAGAACGGGGAGCTGTTTTTT
cdr3_aa: CASSFFSGENGELFF

clone_size: few
d_call: -
v_call: TRBV3-1
j_call: TRBJ2-4
cdr3_nt: TGTGCCAGCAGCCAAGTCGGGCAGGGAAACATTCAGTACTTC
cdr3_aa: CASSQVGQGNIQYF

clone_size: few
d_call: -
v_call: TRBV30
j_call: TRBJ1-5
cdr3_nt: TGTGCCTGGAGCGGGACTTATAGCAATCAGCCCCAGCATTTT
cdr3_aa: CAWSGTYSNQPQHF

clone_size: -
d_call: -
v_call: TRBV5-6
j_call: TRBJ1-6
cdr3_nt: TGCGCCAGCAGCTTGGTTGGGGCCTCTAATTCACCCCTCCACTTT
cdr3_aa: CASSLVGASNSPLHF

clone_size: many
d_call: TRBD1
v_call: TRBV12-3/TRBV12-4
j_call: TRBJ1-2
cdr3_nt: TGTGCCAGCAGTCCACGACAGGGGGCGGGTGGCTACACCTTC
cdr3_aa: CASSPRQGAGGYTF

clone_size: many
d_call: -
v_call: TRBV27
j_call: TRBJ2-7
cdr3_nt: TGTGCCAGCAGAATCACAGGGAACGGTCCGGGCGAGCAGTACTTC
cdr3_aa: CASRITGNGPGEQYF

clone_size: -
d_call: -
v_call: TRBV7-7
j_call: TRBJ2-5
cdr3_nt: TGTGCCCTGGGGGAGACCCAGTACTTC
cdr3_aa: CALGETQYF

clone_size: -
d_call: -
v_call: TRBV2
j_call: TRBJ1-2
cdr3_nt: TGTGCCAGCAGTGAACCCCGGGGCTACACCTTC
cdr3_aa: CASSEPRGYTF

clone_size: few
d_call: TRBD1
v_call: TRBV5-1
j_call: TRBJ1-1
cdr3_nt: TGCGCCAGCAGCCTCGGCCAGGGGGCGCTGATCACTGAAGCTTTCTTT
cdr3_aa: CASSLGQGALITEAFF

clone_size: few
d_call: -
v_call: TRBV7-2
j_call: TRBJ2-5
cdr3_nt: TGTGCCAGCAGCTTTAACTTCCAAGAGACCCAGTACTTC
cdr3_aa: CASSFNFQETQYF